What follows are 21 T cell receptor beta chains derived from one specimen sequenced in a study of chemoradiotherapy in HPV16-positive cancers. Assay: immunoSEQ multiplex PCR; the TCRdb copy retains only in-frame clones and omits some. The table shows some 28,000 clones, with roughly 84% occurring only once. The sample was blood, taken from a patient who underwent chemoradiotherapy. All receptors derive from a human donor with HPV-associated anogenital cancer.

CDR3 protein: CASSQLHQNYGYTF. DNA of the CDR3: TGCGCCAGCAGTCAATTGCACCAAAACTATGGCTACACCTTC. The chain is built from TRBV23-1 and TRBJ1-2; D is unresolved. TRBV23-1 is an ORF for which the function is uncertain. CDR3 length: 14 residues. V shed 1 base and J shed 2 bases, with 8 bases lying between them.

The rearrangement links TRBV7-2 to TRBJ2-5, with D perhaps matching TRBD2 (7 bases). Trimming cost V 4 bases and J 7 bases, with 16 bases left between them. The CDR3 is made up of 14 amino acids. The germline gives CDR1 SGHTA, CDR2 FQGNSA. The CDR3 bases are TGTGCCAGCAGCTCCAAAGGGGGGGCAAGGACCCAGTACTTC. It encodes CASSSKGGARTQYF.

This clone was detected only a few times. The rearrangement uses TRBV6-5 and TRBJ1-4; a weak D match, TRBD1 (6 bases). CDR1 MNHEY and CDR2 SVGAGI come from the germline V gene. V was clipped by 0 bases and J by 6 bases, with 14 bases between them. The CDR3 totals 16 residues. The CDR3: CASSYSSGGSYEKLFF. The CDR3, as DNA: TGTGCCAGCAGTTACTCGTCGGGGGGCTCATATGAAAAACTGTTTTTT.

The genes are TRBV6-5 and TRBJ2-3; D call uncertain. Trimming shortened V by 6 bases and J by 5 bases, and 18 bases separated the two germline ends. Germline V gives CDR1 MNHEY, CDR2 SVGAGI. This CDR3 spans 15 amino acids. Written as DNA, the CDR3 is TGTGCCAGCAGCGAAACACACAACTCGGTAGATACGCAGTATTTT. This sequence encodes CASSETHNSVDTQYF.

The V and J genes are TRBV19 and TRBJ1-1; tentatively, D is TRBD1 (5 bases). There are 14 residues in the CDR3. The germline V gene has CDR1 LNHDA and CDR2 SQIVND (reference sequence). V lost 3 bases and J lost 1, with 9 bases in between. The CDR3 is CASSMFGQNTEAFF. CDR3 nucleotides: TGTGCCAGTAGTATGTTCGGACAGAACACTGAAGCTTTCTTT. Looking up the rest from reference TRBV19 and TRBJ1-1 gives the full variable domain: DGGITQSPKYLFRKEGQNVTLSCEQNLNHDAMYWYRQDPGQGLRLIYYSQIVNDFQKGDIAEGYSVSREKKESFPLTVTSAQKNPTAFYLCASSMFGQNTEAFFGQGTRLTVV.

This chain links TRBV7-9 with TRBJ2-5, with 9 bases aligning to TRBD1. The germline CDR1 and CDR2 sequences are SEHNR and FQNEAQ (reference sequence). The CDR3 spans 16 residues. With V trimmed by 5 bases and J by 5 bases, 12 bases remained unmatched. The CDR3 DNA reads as TGTGCCAGCAGCGGCGTCACAGGGGGCCTCGGTGAGACCCAGTACTTC. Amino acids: CASSGVTGGLGETQYF.

In nucleotides, the CDR3 is TGTGCCAGCAGCAGCGGGACTAGCGCCTACGAGCAGTACTTC. Its translation is CASSSGTSAYEQYF. V gene TRBV5-4 combines with J gene TRBJ2-5; the match to TRBD2 covers 10 bases. The DNA end lines up better with TRBJ2-7; the J call may be wrong. CDR1 SGHNT and CDR2 YYREEE come from the germline V gene (reference sequence). CDR3 length: 14 amino acids.

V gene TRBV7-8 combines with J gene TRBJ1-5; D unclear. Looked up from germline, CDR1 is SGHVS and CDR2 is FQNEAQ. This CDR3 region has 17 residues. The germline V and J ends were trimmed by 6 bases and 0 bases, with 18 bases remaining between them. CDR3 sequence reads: CASSFNSRMNSNQPQHF. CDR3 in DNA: TGTGCCAGCAGTTTTAACAGCCGAATGAATAGCAATCAGCCCCAGCATTTT.

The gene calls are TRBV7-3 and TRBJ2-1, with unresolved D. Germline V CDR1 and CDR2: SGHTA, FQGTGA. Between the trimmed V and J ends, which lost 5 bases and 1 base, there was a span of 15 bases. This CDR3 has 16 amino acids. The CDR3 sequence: CASSIPSSASYNEQFF. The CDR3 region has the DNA TGTGCCAGCAGCATCCCCTCGAGCGCTTCCTACAATGAGCAGTTCTTC.

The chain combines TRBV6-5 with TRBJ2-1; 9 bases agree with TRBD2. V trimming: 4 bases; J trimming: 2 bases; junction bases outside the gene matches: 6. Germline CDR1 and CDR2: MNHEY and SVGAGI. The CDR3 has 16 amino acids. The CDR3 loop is CASSLSSGITYNEQFF. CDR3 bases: TGTGCCAGCAGTTTATCTAGCGGGATTACCTACAATGAGCAGTTCTTC.

Here the CDR3 reads CASSPSRGGDEQFF. CDR3 nucleotides: TGTGCCAGCAGTCCCTCTAGGGGCGGCGATGAGCAGTTCTTC. This chain links TRBV27 with TRBJ2-1; tentatively, D is TRBD1 (5 bases). Germline values: CDR1 MNHEY, CDR2 SMNVEV (reference sequence). V was clipped by 5 bases and J by 8 bases, with 16 bases between them. CDR3 length equals 14 residues.

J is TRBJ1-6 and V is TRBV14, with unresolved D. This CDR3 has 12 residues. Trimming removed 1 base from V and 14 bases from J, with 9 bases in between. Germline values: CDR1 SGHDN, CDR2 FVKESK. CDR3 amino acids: CASSQGEATLHF. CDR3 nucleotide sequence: TGTGCCAGCAGCCAAGGGGAGGCTACCCTCCACTTT.

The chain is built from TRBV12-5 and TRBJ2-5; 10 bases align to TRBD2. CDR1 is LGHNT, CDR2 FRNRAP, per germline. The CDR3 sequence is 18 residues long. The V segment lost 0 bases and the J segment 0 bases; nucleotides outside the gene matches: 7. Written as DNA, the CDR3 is TGTGCTAGTGGTTTGGTACGGGAACTAGCGGGGTACCAAGAGACCCAGTACTTC. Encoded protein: CASGLVRELAGYQETQYF.

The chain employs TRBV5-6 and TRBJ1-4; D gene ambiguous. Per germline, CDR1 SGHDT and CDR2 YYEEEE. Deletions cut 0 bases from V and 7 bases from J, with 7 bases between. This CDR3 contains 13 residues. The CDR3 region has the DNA TGTGCCAGCAGCTTGGGGGTCGCTGAAAAACTGTTTTTT. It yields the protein CASSLGVAEKLFF.

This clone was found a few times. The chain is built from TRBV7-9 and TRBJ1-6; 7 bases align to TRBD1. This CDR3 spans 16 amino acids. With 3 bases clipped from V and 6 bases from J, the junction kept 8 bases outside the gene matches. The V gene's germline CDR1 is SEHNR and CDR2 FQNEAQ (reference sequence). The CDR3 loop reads CASSFDWGTVNSPLHF. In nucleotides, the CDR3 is TGTGCCAGCAGCTTCGACTGGGGGACAGTTAATTCACCCCTCCACTTT. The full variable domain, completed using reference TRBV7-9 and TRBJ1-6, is DTGVSQNPRHKITKRGQNVTFRCDPISEHNRLYWYRQTLGQGPEFLTYFQNEAQLEKSRLLSDRFSAERPKGSFSTLEIQRTEQGDSAMYLCASSFDWGTVNSPLHFGNGTRLTVT.

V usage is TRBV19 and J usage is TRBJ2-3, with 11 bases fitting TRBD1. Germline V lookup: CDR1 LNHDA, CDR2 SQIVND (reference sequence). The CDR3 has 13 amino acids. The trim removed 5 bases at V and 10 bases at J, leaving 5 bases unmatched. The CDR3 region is CASSRGQGDPQYF. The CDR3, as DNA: TGTGCCAGTAGTCGGGGACAGGGGGATCCGCAGTATTTT.

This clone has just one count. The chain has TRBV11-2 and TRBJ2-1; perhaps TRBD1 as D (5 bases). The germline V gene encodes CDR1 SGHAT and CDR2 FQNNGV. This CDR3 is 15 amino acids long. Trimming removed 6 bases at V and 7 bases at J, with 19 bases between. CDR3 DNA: TGTGCCAGCAGTCCTAGGGTGGGGCCAGGGAATGAGCAGTTCTTC. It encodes CASSPRVGPGNEQFF.

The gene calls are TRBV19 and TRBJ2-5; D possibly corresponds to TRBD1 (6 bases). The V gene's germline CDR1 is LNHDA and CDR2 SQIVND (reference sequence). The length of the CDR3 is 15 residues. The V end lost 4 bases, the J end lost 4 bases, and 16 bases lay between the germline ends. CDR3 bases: TGTGCCAGTAGTAAGGGCGGGTCAGGGGCAGAGACCCAGTACTTC. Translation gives CASSKGGSGAETQYF.

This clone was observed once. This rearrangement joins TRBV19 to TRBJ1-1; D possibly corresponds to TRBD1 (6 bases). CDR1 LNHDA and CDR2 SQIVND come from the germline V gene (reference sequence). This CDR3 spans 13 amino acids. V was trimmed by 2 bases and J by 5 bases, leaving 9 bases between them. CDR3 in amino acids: CASSIQGRTEAFF. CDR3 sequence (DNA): TGTGCCAGTAGTATACAGGGGAGGACTGAAGCTTTCTTT.

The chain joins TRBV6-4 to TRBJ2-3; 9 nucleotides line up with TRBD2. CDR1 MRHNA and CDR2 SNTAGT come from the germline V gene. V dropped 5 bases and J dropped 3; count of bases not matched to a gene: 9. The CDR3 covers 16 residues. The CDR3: CASSFSAGGSTDTQYF. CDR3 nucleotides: TGTGCCAGCAGTTTTAGCGCGGGGGGGAGTACAGATACGCAGTATTTT.

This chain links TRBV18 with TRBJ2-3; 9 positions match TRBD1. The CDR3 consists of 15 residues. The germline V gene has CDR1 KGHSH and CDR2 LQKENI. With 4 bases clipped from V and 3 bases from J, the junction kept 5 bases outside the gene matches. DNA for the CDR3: TGTGCCAGCTCACTCCAACAGGGGGCAACAGATACGCAGTATTTT. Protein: CASSLQQGATDTQYF.